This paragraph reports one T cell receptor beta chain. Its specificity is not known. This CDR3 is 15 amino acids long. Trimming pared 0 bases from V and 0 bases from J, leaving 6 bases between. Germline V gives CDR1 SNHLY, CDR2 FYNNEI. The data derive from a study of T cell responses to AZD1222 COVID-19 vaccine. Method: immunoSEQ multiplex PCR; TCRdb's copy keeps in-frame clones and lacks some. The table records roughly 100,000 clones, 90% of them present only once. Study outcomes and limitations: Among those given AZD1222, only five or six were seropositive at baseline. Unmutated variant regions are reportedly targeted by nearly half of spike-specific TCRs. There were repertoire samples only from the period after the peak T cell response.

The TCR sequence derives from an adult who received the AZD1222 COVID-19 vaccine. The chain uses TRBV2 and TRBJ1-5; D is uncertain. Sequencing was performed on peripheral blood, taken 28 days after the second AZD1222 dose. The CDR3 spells CASSEARYSNQPQHF. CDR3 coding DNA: TGTGCCAGCAGTGAAGCGCGGTATAGCAATCAGCCCCAGCATTTT.